The T cell receptor beta chain under discussion was sequenced for a study of control samples from healthy donors and cancer patients. The CDR3 adds up to 13 amino acids, both ends counted. Produced via immunoSEQ multiplex PCR; TCRdb's table is partial and in-frame only. This table holds approximately 94,000 clones, 80% to 95% found once. In the case of this clone: It is unclear where the CDR3 begins or ends on the DNA, so no DNA is shown, and the CDR3 is as TCRdb lists it.

The chain recombines TRBV12-3 or TRBV12-4 with TRBJ1-1. This receptor was taken from a woman in her thirties in good health. Sequencing was performed on blood. This CDR3 reads CASILDGYTEAFF.